These 19 T cell receptor beta chains were all obtained from the same sample, sequenced in a study of sequential checkpoint blockade in melanoma. Some clones are missing from TCRdb's copy, which holds only in-frame ones; the method was immunoSEQ multiplex PCR. The sample includes about 22,000 clones, around 65% of them seen just once. Sample treatment: randomized to nivolumab then ipilimumab (arm A) or the reverse (arm B). Sample: CD8+ T cells sorted from blood (inferred from file names), taken from a patient given nivolumab and ipilimumab in sequence. The receptors stem from a human donor with melanoma.

This clone has only one observation. This rearrangement joins TRBV5-6 to TRBJ2-1; 12 bases agree with TRBD2. Germline lookup yields CDR1 SGHDT and CDR2 YYEEEE. The CDR3 loop spans 15 amino acids. The V and J ends lost 4 bases and 8 bases, in that order; junction bases with no gene match: 7. The CDR3 reads CASSNLAGGPYEQFF. CDR3 bases: TGTGCCAGCAGCAACCTAGCGGGGGGGCCCTATGAGCAGTTCTTC.

The CDR3 bases are TGTGCCAGCAGTCCCGGGGGTTTGCGCGATACGCAGTATTTT. Its protein product is CASSPGGLRDTQYF. The chain joins TRBV6-6 to TRBJ2-3; tentatively, D is TRBD2 (6 bases). Germline values: CDR1 MNHNY, CDR2 SVGAGI (reference sequence). Trimming stripped 5 bases from V and 6 bases from J, with 15 bases between. The CDR3 contains 14 residues.

The rearrangement joins TRBV10-3 to TRBJ1-4; 7 nucleotides agree with TRBD1. Germline V gene sequence: CDR1 ENHRY, CDR2 SYGVKD. The CDR3 covers 16 residues. The ends lost 0 bases at V and 3 bases at J; junction bases unmatched: 4. CDR3 coding DNA: TGTGCCATCAGTGAGTCGCGACAGGGCCCTAATGAAAAACTGTTTTTT. Translated, it gives CAISESRQGPNEKLFF.

The J gene is TRBJ2-7, the V gene TRBV28; tentatively, D is TRBD1 (6 bases). Germline-derived CDR1 and CDR2 are MDHEN and SYDVKM. With 6 bases removed from V and 5 bases from J, the gap between germline ends came to 14 bases. The CDR3 covers 13 residues. As DNA, the CDR3 is TGTGCCAGCAGCCCAGGGGTGTTCGACGAGCAGTACGTC. Translation gives CASSPGVFDEQYV.

CDR3 nucleotides: TGTGCCAGCAGTGAACTCTGGGGGCAGGGTTACGAGCAGTACTTC. This codes for CASSELWGQGYEQYF. The chain uses TRBV2 and TRBJ2-5; maybe TRBD1 (6 bases). The J call may be wrong; the DNA end is better matched by TRBJ2-7. This CDR3 comprises 15 residues. Germline V gene sequence: CDR1 SNHLY, CDR2 FYNNEI.

This sequence joins TRBV4-3 and TRBJ2-1; D may be TRBD2 (6 bases). Between the trimmed V and J ends, which lost 4 bases and 6 bases, there was a span of 19 bases. The CDR3 length is 16 residues. Germline V gene sequence: CDR1 LGHNA, CDR2 YSLEER. The CDR3 coding sequence is TGCGCCAGCAGCCGGGCTTGGGGGGATGCTTTCAATGAGCAGTTCTTC. It encodes CASSRAWGDAFNEQFF.

This clone was counted between two and nine times. This chain links TRBV9 with TRBJ1-1; D uncertain. V was trimmed by 0 bases and J by 4 bases, leaving 4 bases between them. The CDR3 covers 12 residues. Germline CDR1 and CDR2: SGDLS and YYNGEE. The CDR3 protein is CASSVGGTEAFF. The DNA of the CDR3 is TGTGCCAGCAGCGTAGGAGGCACTGAAGCTTTCTTT.

V is TRBV7-9 and J is TRBJ2-1, with D possibly matching TRBD1 (5 bases). V lost 8 bases to trimming and J lost 0 bases, with 11 bases between them. Germline V CDR1 and CDR2: SEHNR, FQNEAQ (reference sequence). This CDR3 has 14 amino acids. CDR3 loop: CASSGFSSYNEQFF. Here the CDR3 DNA reads TGTGCCAGCTCAGGGTTCAGCTCCTACAATGAGCAGTTCTTC.

The CDR3 DNA reads TGTGCCATCAGTGAGTCCAGCGGCAATGGCTACACCTTC. The encoded protein is CAISESSGNGYTF. V is TRBV10-3 and J is TRBJ1-2; D is ambiguous. Germline V gene lookup returns CDR1 ENHRY and CDR2 SYGVKD. The germline V and J ends were trimmed by 0 bases and 6 bases, with 8 bases remaining between them. The CDR3 contains 13 residues.

The J gene is TRBJ1-5, the V gene TRBV10-3; a weak D match, TRBD1 (6 bases). V gave up 9 bases and J gave up 6 bases, with 18 bases separating them. The CDR3 is 14 amino acids. Germline V CDR1 and CDR2: ENHRY, SYGVKD. CDR3 DNA sequence: TGTGCCATGTCCCCCGCAGGGGTTGGTCAGCCCCAGCATTTT. It codes for CAMSPAGVGQPQHF.

This clone has more than one count but fewer than ten. The V gene is TRBV27, the J gene TRBJ2-1; 11 nucleotides match TRBD1. From germline, CDR1 is MNHEY and CDR2 SMNVEV (reference sequence). CDR3 length: 15 residues. With 6 bases clipped from V and 9 bases from J, the junction kept 10 bases outside the gene matches. CDR3 sequence: CASSLDRGLSSEQFF. The CDR3 bases are TGTGCCAGCAGCCTGGACAGGGGGCTTTCCAGTGAGCAGTTCTTC.

V gene TRBV5-6 combines with J gene TRBJ1-5, with D perhaps matching TRBD1 (6 bases). V was trimmed by 2 bases and J by 10 bases, leaving 22 bases between them. Per germline, CDR1 SGHDT and CDR2 YYEEEE. The length of the CDR3 is 16 residues. The CDR3, as DNA: TGTGCCAGCAGCTTCTCAAGGGACACCGCAATCAGCCCCCAGCATTTT. Protein: CASSFSRDTAISPQHF.

CDR3 sequence: CASSIIAGDYNEQFF. For the CDR3, the DNA is TGTGCCAGCAGTATTATAGCGGGGGACTACAATGAGCAGTTCTTC. The rearrangement joins TRBV6-6 to TRBJ2-1; 9 positions match TRBD2. V dropped 5 bases and J dropped 3; count of bases not matched to a gene: 5. The CDR3 length is 15 residues. Germline V lookup: CDR1 MNHNY, CDR2 SVGAGI (reference sequence).

This clone was observed a handful of times. This chain connects TRBV6-4 to TRBJ1-2; 11 nucleotides align to TRBD1. With V trimmed by 8 bases and J by 4 bases, 6 bases remained unmatched. The CDR3 is 14 residues long. Per the germline V gene, CDR1 is MRHNA and CDR2 is SNTAGT. CDR3 region: CASQDRGLSYGYTF. The CDR3 nucleotides are TGTGCCAGCCAGGACAGGGGGCTTAGCTATGGCTACACCTTC.

This clone was found once. CDR3 sequence reads: CASSKLAGGTYNEQFF. CDR3 sequence (DNA): TGCGCCAGCAGCAAGCTAGCGGGGGGGACCTACAATGAGCAGTTCTTC. The chain combines TRBV4-1 with TRBJ2-1, with 12 nucleotides matching TRBD2. Looked up from germline, CDR1 is MGHRA and CDR2 is YSYEKL. The trim removed 5 bases at V and 2 bases at J, leaving 4 bases unmatched. The CDR3 has 16 amino acids.

V is TRBV7-9 and J is TRBJ2-2; D is uncertain. CDR1 and CDR2 from the germline V gene are SEHNR and FQNEAQ (reference sequence). The CDR3 runs 16 residues. The V end lost 5 bases, the J end lost 0 bases, and 13 bases lay between the germline ends. The CDR3 coding sequence is TGTGCCAGCAGCCCGCTGGCGGCGGCGAACACCGGGGAGCTGTTTTTT. Protein: CASSPLAAANTGELFF. The full variable domain, completed using reference TRBV7-9 and TRBJ2-2, is DTGVSQNPRHKITKRGQNVTFRCDPISEHNRLYWYRQTLGQGPEFLTYFQNEAQLEKSRLLSDRFSAERPKGSFSTLEIQRTEQGDSAMYLCASSPLAAANTGELFFGEGSRLTVL.

The rearrangement uses TRBV12-1 and TRBJ2-7; the table calls TRBD2, which could not be checked here. TRBV12-1 is a documented pseudogene. The CDR3 extends over 14 amino acids. The CDR3 loop reads CASSFPSGGEEQYV. CDR3 bases: TGTGCCAGCAGCTTTCCTAGCGGGGGGGAAGAGCAGTACGTC.

This sequence joins TRBV5-1 and TRBJ2-3; D might be TRBD2 (5 bases). This CDR3 is 11 amino acids long. Germline CDR1 and CDR2: SGHRS and YFSETQ. Trimming took 7 bases from V and 3 from J, leaving 6 bases between them. As DNA, the CDR3 is TGCGCCAGCGAGGGAACAGATACGCAGTATTTT. Its protein product is CASEGTDTQYF. Based on the CDR3 plus reference TRBV5-1 and TRBJ2-3, the full variable domain is KAGVTQTPRYLIKTRGQQVTLSCSPISGHRSVSWYQQTPGQGLQFLFEYFSETQRNKGNFPGRFSGRQFSNSRSEMNVSTLELGDSALYLCASEGTDTQYFGPGTRLTVL.

The chain links TRBV7-2 to TRBJ1-2; the match to TRBD1 covers 7 bases. CDR1 and CDR2 (germline): SGHTA, FQGNSA. J was trimmed by 4 bases and V by 1 base; bases with no gene match: 3. This CDR3 region has 14 residues. For the CDR3, the DNA is TGTGCCAGCAGCTTAGGAGGGACAGCCTATGGCTACACCTTC. Amino acid sequence: CASSLGGTAYGYTF.